This T cell receptor beta chain was sequenced during a study of blood T cells in healthy people across ages. Donors ranged from about 6 to 95 years old and were healthy Caucasians in Russia. This clonotype was observed a few times. As yet, its antigen is unknown. Overall study findings and caveats: Without sorted subsets, naive and antigen-experienced compartments could not be conclusively compared. The fall in TCR beta diversity per million T cells was roughly linear with age.

Together with a sample-barcoded 5' primer, a J-beta primer mix was included in a second PCR lasting about 6 to 11 cycles. All cDNA molecules were each tagged by a template-switch adaptor with 12 random nucleotides. TCRdb reprocessed the 5' RACE reads with MiXCR, giving one entry per CDR3 protein. The sample carries 600,000 or so distinct CDR3 sequences, about 21% recorded once. The sample was blood. The TCR originated in a man between 70 and 80 years old in good health.

The DNA for the CDR3 is TGCGCCAGCAGCTTGGGCAGGGGGCTGGGGAACACCGGGGAGCTGTTTTTT. Its translation is CASSLGRGLGNTGELFF. This rearrangement joins TRBV5-1 to TRBJ2-2, with 8 positions matching TRBD1. This CDR3 is built from 17 residues. The germline gives CDR1 SGHRS, CDR2 YFSETQ. The V gene end was trimmed by 0 bases and the J gene end by 1 base; junction bases not matched to a gene: 5.